What follows are 10 T cell receptor beta chains derived from one specimen sequenced in a study of cytomegalovirus exposure and HLA in healthy donors. The PCR used 60 Vbeta and 13 Jbeta primers. Produced via immunoSEQ multiplex PCR; TCRdb's table is partial and in-frame only. This table has 75,000 to 90,000 clones, 65% to 80% appearing once. The sample consisted of PBMCs. These receptors were taken from a woman aged 40 to 50 in good health and CMV-seropositive.

The V call is TRBV5-1, the J call TRBJ1-6, with D possibly being TRBD1 (6 bases). The CDR3 length is 15 residues. V was clipped by 0 bases and J by 7 bases, with 11 bases between them. Germline V gene data show CDR1 as SGHRS and CDR2 as YFSETQ. The CDR3 loop reads CASSLGTDTNSPLHF. Here the CDR3 DNA reads TGCGCCAGCAGCTTGGGGACAGACACAAATTCACCCCTCCACTTT. Full variable domain (outside the CDR3, taken from reference TRBV5-1 and TRBJ1-6): KAGVTQTPRYLIKTRGQQVTLSCSPISGHRSVSWYQQTPGQGLQFLFEYFSETQRNKGNFPGRFSGRQFSNSRSEMNVSTLELGDSALYLCASSLGTDTNSPLHFGNGTRLTVT.

The sample holds a few counts of this clone. The rearrangement joins TRBV6-6 to TRBJ1-5; D might be TRBD1 (6 bases). Looked up from germline, CDR1 is MNHNY and CDR2 is SVGAGI (reference sequence). V lost 6 bases and J lost 9, with 18 bases in between. This CDR3 has 14 residues. This CDR3 reads CASRPGATLTPQHF. CDR3 bases: TGTGCCAGCAGGCCAGGGGCTACTCTTACGCCCCAGCATTTT.

CDR3 sequence reads: CASSLEGASNQPQHF. In DNA form, the CDR3 reads TGCGCCAGCAGCTTGGAGGGGGCTAGCAATCAGCCCCAGCATTTT. The chain couples TRBV5-1 to TRBJ1-5; 7 nucleotides match TRBD1. The CDR3 runs 15 residues. Per the germline V gene, CDR1 is SGHRS and CDR2 is YFSETQ. After removal of 0 bases from V and 0 bases from J, the junction contained 0 bases not matched to a gene.

This clone was seen a few times. The V gene is TRBV6-1, the J gene TRBJ2-7; D uncertain. The V end lost 0 bases, the J end lost 0 bases, and 9 bases lay between the germline ends. Germline V gene data show CDR1 as MNHNS and CDR2 as SASEGT. The length of the CDR3 is 15 residues. CDR3 sequence reads: CASSEAWATSYEQYF. DNA for the CDR3: TGTGCCAGCAGTGAAGCTTGGGCTACCTCCTACGAGCAGTACTTC.

The rearrangement links TRBV6-5 to TRBJ2-7; tentatively, D is TRBD2 (5 bases). This CDR3 comprises 15 residues. CDR1 is MNHEY and CDR2 is SVGAGI in the germline V gene. V was trimmed by 6 bases and J by 0 bases, leaving 15 bases between them. The CDR3 DNA sequence: TGTGCCAGCAGCAATTCTAGAGGGAGCTCCTACGAGCAGTACTTC. Translating gives CASSNSRGSSYEQYF.

The chain has TRBV6-1 and TRBJ1-2; tentative D call: TRBD1 (5 bases). V was clipped by 6 bases and J by 7 bases, with 9 bases between them. Germline CDR1 reads MNHNS; CDR2 reads SASEGT. This CDR3 has 11 amino acids. The CDR3 nucleotides are TGTGCCAGCAGGACGGGGGGTGGCTACACCTTC. Protein: CASRTGGGYTF.

J is TRBJ2-7 and V is TRBV29-1; the match to TRBD2 covers 8 bases. This CDR3 comprises 12 residues. Germline CDR1 and CDR2: SQVTM and ANQGSEA. Trimming cost V 5 bases and J 0 bases; bases outside gene matches: 0. The chain's CDR3 is CSVTSGSYEQYF. The CDR3 bases are TGCAGCGTTACTAGCGGCTCCTACGAGCAGTACTTC.

V gene TRBV5-1 combines with J gene TRBJ2-3; a possible D gene is TRBD1 (5 bases). Germline V gene data show CDR1 as SGHRS and CDR2 as YFSETQ. This CDR3 region has 16 residues. V lost 0 bases and J lost 5, with 16 bases in between. The CDR3 spells CASSLVRGGAEDTQYF. The CDR3 DNA reads as TGCGCCAGCAGCTTGGTTCGTGGTGGGGCTGAAGATACGCAGTATTTT.

This clone appeared a few times. This chain uses TRBV11-2 with TRBJ2-1; 10 bases agree with TRBD1. V shed 4 bases and J 4 bases; nucleotides not matched to a gene: 4. The CDR3 has 15 amino acids. Per the germline V gene, CDR1 is SGHAT and CDR2 is FQNNGV. The CDR3 reads CASSSGDRGYNEQFF. The CDR3 nucleotides read TGTGCCAGCAGCTCAGGGGACAGGGGTTACAATGAGCAGTTCTTC.

The chain recombines TRBV7-9 with TRBJ2-7, with D possibly being TRBD2 (5 bases). CDR1 is SEHNR and CDR2 is FQNEAQ in the germline V gene (reference sequence). CDR3 length: 14 amino acids. The V gene lost 5 bases and the J gene lost 2 bases, with 13 bases spanning the gap. CDR3 coding DNA: TGTGCCAGCAGCCCGGCTAGCCGGACCTACGAGCAGTACTTC. As protein: CASSPASRTYEQYF.